This T cell receptor beta chain stems from a study of T cell responses to AZD1222 COVID-19 vaccine. Study in general: Second doses at about 4 or about 12 weeks were pooled.

Produced via immunoSEQ multiplex PCR; TCRdb's table is partial and in-frame only. Found here are some 170,000 clones, 70% to 90% of them singletons; the top ten hold 1.5% to 2%. Germline V gene lookup returns CDR1 SGHAT and CDR2 FQNNGV. The CDR3 totals 14 residues. J gave up 5 bases and V 6 bases, and 4 bases lay outside the gene matches. Study-wide results and caveats: A mostly white British donor set with more females was recruited, and clonal diversity was possibly underestimated. Spike was spanned by vaccine-associated CD4 TCRs, with dominance at 160-218 and 743-854. Only a handful of AZD1222 recipients were seropositive at baseline.

Points on this clone: Its antigen is undetermined.

The sequence came from an adult in good health. The chain couples TRBV11-2 to TRBJ2-1, with 10 nucleotides matching TRBD2. The input for sequencing was peripheral blood, taken on day 0 of AZD1222 vaccination. The CDR3 DNA follows: TGTGCCAGCAGTCTAGCGGGGGCGAACAATGAGCAGTTCTTC. The encoded protein is CASSLAGANNEQFF.